The subject of this entry is one T cell receptor beta chain. Its antigen is not identified. Coverage ceases 3 residues before the CDR3 finishes, and the germline J gene fills in the end. Average input was roughly 1,200 ng genomic DNA for immunoSEQ TCR beta CDR3 amplification. The data were produced by immunoSEQ multiplex PCR, yet TCRdb's version contains in-frame clones alone and is incomplete. Its listing shows tens of thousands of clones. This sample was included in a study of T cells in women clearing cervical HPV infection. For the study at large: For cases, blood was sampled a median 149 days after lesion detection, interquartile range about 90 to 200 days. Findings of the study overall: Repertoire richness, not evenness, was significantly elevated in CIN3+ cases versus controls. Cases and controls were distinguished at AUC 0.83 by richness and V genes.

V dropped 7 bases and J dropped 7; count of bases not matched to a gene: 8. Germline V gene data show CDR1 as SNHLY and CDR2 as FYNNEI. The CDR3 covers 14 residues. V and J are TRBV2 and TRBJ1-5; 9 bases line up with TRBD1. The TCR comes from a woman aged 18 to 69 with a cervical HPV16 infection that either progressed to CIN3+ or cleared (not recorded which). Sequenced input: blood buffy coat. The CDR3 loop is CASTRTGAKQPQHF. The sequenced CDR3 bases are TGTGCCAGCACTAGGACAGGGGCAAAACAGCCC.